These 18 T cell receptor beta chains came from one sample sequenced in a study of blood T cell repertoires in COVID-19 (dated by TCRdb to about 2020). Receptor amplification or capture employed the immunoSEQ multiplex PCR assay. In TCRdb, the immuneACCESS table is reduced to in-frame sequences with V and J assigned. These tables do not hold every clone; where another copy was compared, an unresolved V gene accounts for under half, and the others remain unexplained. The table for this sample lists 230,000 or so clones; roughly 84% of them were counted only once. The ten largest clones take up 1.5% to 2% of the sample. What was sequenced was peripheral blood. The receptor source for this set is a middle-aged man with active or convalescent COVID-19.

This sequence joins TRBV5-4 and TRBJ1-2, with 8 bases that match TRBD1. After removal of 3 bases from V and 0 bases from J, the junction contained 1 base not matched to a gene. CDR1 is SGHNT and CDR2 is YYREEE in the germline V gene (reference sequence). This CDR3 comprises 14 residues. The CDR3 loop is CASSSQGANYGYTF. CDR3 nucleotide sequence: TGTGCCAGCAGCTCACAGGGGGCTAACTATGGCTACACCTTC.

The rearrangement joins TRBV7-6 to TRBJ2-1; TRBD1 matches at 9 bases. Germline lookup yields CDR1 SGHVS and CDR2 FNYEAQ. The junction had 6 bases not matched to a gene; V was cut back by 5 bases and J by 4 bases. CDR3 length equals 15 residues. CDR3 region: CASSPGTGFYNEQFF. Written as DNA, the CDR3 is TGTGCCAGCAGCCCCGGGACAGGGTTTTACAATGAGCAGTTCTTC.

The CDR3, as DNA: TGCGCCAGCAGCCAAGCCTTCAGCGTTAGCACAGATACGCAGTATTTT. This codes for CASSQAFSVSTDTQYF. This sequence joins TRBV4-1 and TRBJ2-3, with unresolved D. V lost 1 base, J lost 0 bases, and 11 bases lay in between. The CDR3 has 16 amino acids. CDR1 MGHRA and CDR2 YSYEKL come from the germline V gene.

The chain employs TRBV28 and TRBJ2-2; 12 bases align to TRBD2. V was pared by 7 bases and J by 5 bases, with 11 bases of the junction left unmatched. Germline values: CDR1 MDHEN, CDR2 SYDVKM. The CDR3 extends over 17 amino acids. CDR3: CASTSGGAPVKTGELFF. The CDR3 nucleotides are TGTGCCAGCACTAGCGGGGGGGCCCCCGTAAAAACCGGGGAGCTGTTTTTT.

The rearrangement joins TRBV27 to TRBJ2-3; a weak D match, TRBD1 (5 bases). Germline values: CDR1 MNHEY, CDR2 SMNVEV (reference sequence). V was trimmed by 4 bases and J by 4 bases, leaving 27 bases between them. The CDR3 consists of 19 residues. In DNA form, the CDR3 reads TGTGCCAGCAGTTCCAGCTTAGAAATCCCGGGCAGGGAAGCAGATACGCAGTATTTT. Translation: CASSSSLEIPGREADTQYF.

This clone was recorded only once. The chain employs TRBV3-1 (or the pseudogene TRBV3-2) and TRBJ1-1; no clear D. This CDR3 has 15 amino acids. V lost 3 bases to trimming and J lost 3 bases, with 14 bases between them. Germline assignment: CDR1 LGHDT and CDR2 YNNKEL (reference sequence). CDR3 sequence (DNA): TGTGCCAGCAGCCAGTCCAGGAGCGGGGACACTGAAGCTTTCTTT. Protein sequence: CASSQSRSGDTEAFF.

V gene TRBV30 combines with J gene TRBJ1-1; tentative D call: TRBD1 (5 bases). Germline-derived CDR1 and CDR2 are GTSNPN and SVGIG (reference sequence). There are 14 residues in the CDR3. Trimming left V 5 bases short and J 1 base short, with 14 bases between. CDR3 residues: CAWESSGGNTEAFF. The CDR3 region has the DNA TGTGCCTGGGAATCCTCCGGGGGGAACACTGAAGCTTTCTTT.

This clone is a singleton in its sample. This chain links TRBV19 with TRBJ2-1, with D perhaps matching TRBD1 (7 bases). Trimming pared 2 bases from V and 6 bases from J, leaving 11 bases between. The CDR3 spans 14 residues. The germline V gene has CDR1 LNHDA and CDR2 SQIVND (reference sequence). CDR3 sequence: CASSIQGGANEQFF. DNA of the CDR3: TGTGCCAGTAGTATACAGGGGGGAGCCAATGAGCAGTTCTTC.

The V gene is TRBV30, the J gene TRBJ2-5; D is possibly TRBD2 (5 bases). The CDR3 length is 13 residues. Deletions cut 3 bases from V and 1 base from J, with 9 bases between. The germline V gene encodes CDR1 GTSNPN and CDR2 SVGIG (reference sequence). The CDR3 reads CAWSLALQETQYF. For the CDR3, the DNA is TGTGCCTGGAGCCTAGCCCTCCAAGAGACCCAGTACTTC. The whole variable domain, remainder taken from reference TRBV30 and TRBJ2-5, is SQTIHQWPATLVQPVGSPLSLECTVEGTSNPNLYWYRQAAGRGLQLLFYSVGIGQISSEVPQNLSASRPQDRQFILSSKKLLLSDSGFYLCAWSLALQETQYFGPGTRLLVL.

The V and J genes are TRBV7-9 and TRBJ1-4; tentative D call: TRBD1 (5 bases). Germline loops: CDR1 SEHNR, CDR2 FQNEAQ (reference sequence). The CDR3 contains 16 residues. The V gene lost 2 bases and the J gene lost 0 bases, with 10 bases spanning the gap. CDR3 nucleotides: TGTGCCAGCAGCTTATCGGGGGGAGCAACTAATGAAAAACTGTTTTTT. Residues: CASSLSGGATNEKLFF.

V is TRBV5-6 and J is TRBJ2-2; 7 bases fit TRBD1. The CDR3 consists of 13 residues. Per germline, CDR1 SGHDT and CDR2 YYEEEE. With V trimmed by 4 bases and J by 4 bases, 1 base remained unmatched. The CDR3 sequence: CASSRTGTGELFF. CDR3 bases: TGTGCCAGCAGCAGGACAGGCACCGGGGAGCTGTTTTTT.

This sequence joins TRBV7-8 and TRBJ2-7; 9 bases are shared with TRBD1. This CDR3 has 17 residues. Germline CDR1 reads SGHVS; CDR2 reads FQNEAQ. The junction had 12 bases not matched to a gene; V was cut back by 1 base and J by 5 bases. CDR3 residues: CASSLVTTRDRVHEQYF. For the CDR3, the DNA is TGTGCCAGCAGCTTAGTGACTACCCGGGACAGGGTCCACGAGCAGTACTTC.

The chain uses TRBV7-9 and TRBJ1-1, with no clear D. This CDR3 spans 14 amino acids. Per the germline V gene, CDR1 is SEHNR and CDR2 is FQNEAQ (reference sequence). V dropped 5 bases and J dropped 4 bases, with 14 bases sitting between them. The CDR3 bases are TGTGCCAGCAGCCCTACGGAGTGGCCCACTGAAGCTTTCTTT. Protein: CASSPTEWPTEAFF.

The chain is built from TRBV5-4 and TRBJ1-2; D is perhaps TRBD1 (5 bases). The CDR3 loop spans 15 amino acids. CDR1 is SGHNT, CDR2 YYREEE, per germline (reference sequence). Trimming cost V 0 bases and J 0 bases, with 9 bases left between them. The CDR3 nucleotides read TGTGCCAGCAGCTTGGGACAGCGAGCTAACTATGGCTACACCTTC. It yields the protein CASSLGQRANYGYTF.

V gene TRBV5-1 combines with J gene TRBJ1-1; D unresolved. With 4 bases removed from V and 5 bases from J, the gap between germline ends came to 24 bases. Germline V gene sequence: CDR1 SGHRS, CDR2 YFSETQ. The CDR3 runs 17 residues. CDR3 amino acids: CASSPEGIWVGSTEAFF. The CDR3 DNA is TGCGCCAGCAGCCCCGAGGGTATTTGGGTCGGTTCGACTGAAGCTTTCTTT.

This clone turned up a few times. The DNA of the CDR3 is TGTGCCAGCAGTTTATTTGGGGCCAGCTCCTACGAGCAGTACTTC. Encoded protein: CASSLFGASSYEQYF. V is TRBV27 and J is TRBJ2-7, with D maybe TRBD1 (5 bases). Germline assignment: CDR1 MNHEY and CDR2 SMNVEV (reference sequence). This CDR3 comprises 15 residues. V lost 1 base and J 0 bases, leaving 10 bases between the germline ends.

The J gene is TRBJ1-5, the V gene TRBV19; no clear D. The V end was cut by 1 base, the J end by 5 bases, with 12 bases between. The germline gives CDR1 LNHDA, CDR2 SQIVND (reference sequence). There are 15 residues in the CDR3. The CDR3 region is CASSIGQDPYQPQHF. CDR3 coding DNA: TGTGCCAGTAGTATAGGACAAGACCCCTATCAGCCCCAGCATTTT.

This chain joins TRBV19 and TRBJ1-6, with 7 bases matching TRBD1. Germline V gene sequence: CDR1 LNHDA, CDR2 SQIVND (reference sequence). This CDR3 comprises 14 residues. V lost 3 bases and J lost 6; bases outside the gene matches: 2. CDR3 nucleotide sequence: TGTGCCAGTAGTATTGGGACAGCTAATTCACCCCTCCACTTT. Translated, it gives CASSIGTANSPLHF.